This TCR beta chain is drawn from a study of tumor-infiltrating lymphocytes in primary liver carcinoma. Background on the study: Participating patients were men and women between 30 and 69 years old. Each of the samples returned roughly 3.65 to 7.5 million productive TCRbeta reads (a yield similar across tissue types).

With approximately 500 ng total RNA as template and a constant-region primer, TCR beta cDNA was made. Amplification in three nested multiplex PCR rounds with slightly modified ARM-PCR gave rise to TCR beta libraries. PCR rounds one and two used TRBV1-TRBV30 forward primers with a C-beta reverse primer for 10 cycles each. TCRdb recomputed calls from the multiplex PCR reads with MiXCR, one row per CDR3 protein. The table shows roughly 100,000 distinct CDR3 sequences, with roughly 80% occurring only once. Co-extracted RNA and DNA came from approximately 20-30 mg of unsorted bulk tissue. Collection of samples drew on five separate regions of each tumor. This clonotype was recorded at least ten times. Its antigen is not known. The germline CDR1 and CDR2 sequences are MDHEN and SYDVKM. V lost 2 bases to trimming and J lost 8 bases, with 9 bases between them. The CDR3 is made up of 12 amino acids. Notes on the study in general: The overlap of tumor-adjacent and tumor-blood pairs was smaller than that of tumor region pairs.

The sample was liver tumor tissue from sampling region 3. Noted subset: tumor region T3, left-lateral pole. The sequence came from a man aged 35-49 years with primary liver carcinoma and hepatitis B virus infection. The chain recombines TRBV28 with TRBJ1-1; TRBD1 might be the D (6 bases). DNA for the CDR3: TGTGCCAGCAGTTTAATCGGACAGGAAGCTTTCTTT. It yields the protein CASSLIGQEAFF. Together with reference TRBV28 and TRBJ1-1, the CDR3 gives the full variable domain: DVKVTQSSRYLVKRTGEKVFLECVQDMDHENMFWYRQDPGLGLRLIYFSYDVKMKEKGDIPEGYSVSREKKERFSLILESASTNQTSMYLCASSLIGQEAFFGQGTRLTVV.